This T cell receptor beta chain was found in a study of OX40 agonist ivuxolimab in advanced cancers. Overall study context: Patients receiving dose escalation had hepatocellular carcinoma, melanoma, renal cell or head and neck cancer. Among those treated, three patients had partial responses, one with hepatocellular carcinoma and two with cutaneous melanoma.

The data were produced by immunoSEQ multiplex PCR, yet TCRdb's version contains in-frame clones alone and is incomplete. The profile shows some 57,000 clones, nearly 85% of them singletons. Germline loops: CDR1 SGHTA, CDR2 FQGTGA. The CDR3 loop spans 14 amino acids. Trimming removed 6 bases at V and 6 bases at J, with 17 bases between. This receptor was taken from an adult with an advanced solid tumor such as melanoma, head and neck, liver or kidney cancer. The J gene is TRBJ1-2, the V gene TRBV7-3; perhaps TRBD1 as D (6 bases). This specimen was CD4+ or CD8+ T cells sorted from blood, taken in a trial of the OX40 agonist ivuxolimab. The DNA for the CDR3 is TGTGCCAGCAGATGGTCCCCCAGGGGCAATGGCTACACCTTC. Translating it yields CASRWSPRGNGYTF.